Listed below are T cell receptor beta chains from one sample, sequenced in a study of blood T cell repertoires in COVID-19. Assay: immunoSEQ multiplex PCR; the TCRdb copy retains only in-frame clones and omits some. The sample gives 130,000 or so clones, 70% to 85% of which show up once; 9.2% is in the top ten. Sequenced sample: PBMCs or T cells enriched from blood (not recorded which). These receptors were collected from a man aged 50 to 60 who had recovered from COVID-19. The CDR3 runs from the conserved cysteine through the conserved F or W. Fields, in order: CDR3 length, D gene, clone size, J gene, V gene, CDR3 DNA, CDR3 protein. The D gene is left open where the match is weak. The size entry is marked missing in some rows and otherwise reads once, few, many or a size class.

length: 15
D: -
size: -
J: TRBJ2-1
V: TRBV18
DNA: TGTGCCAGCTCACCACCGTTGGCAGTTGACAATGAGCAGTTCTTC
CDR3: CASSPPLAVDNEQFF

length: 16
D: TRBD2
size: -
J: TRBJ2-7
V: TRBV6-2/TRBV6-3
DNA: TGTGCCAGCAGTACCCTTCAGCGGGGTCCTTCCTACGAGCAGTACTTC
CDR3: CASSTLQRGPSYEQYF

length: 14
D: TRBD2
size: -
J: TRBJ2-3
V: TRBV7-2
DNA: TGTGCCAGCAGCTTAGCCGGGGGGGTAGATACGCAGTATTTT
CDR3: CASSLAGGVDTQYF

length: 12
D: TRBD2
size: -
J: TRBJ2-7
V: TRBV3-1/TRBV3-2
DNA: TGTGCCAGCAGCCGGGACTACTACGAGCAGTACTTC
CDR3: CASSRDYYEQYF

length: 14
D: -
size: -
J: TRBJ1-5
V: TRBV5-4
DNA: TGTGCCAGCAGCCGCGGAGGACCGAATCAGCCCCAGCATTTT
CDR3: CASSRGGPNQPQHF

length: 14
D: TRBD2
size: -
J: TRBJ2-1
V: TRBV29-1
DNA: TGCAGCGTTGAAGGTGGACTAGCGGGGTCTGAGTCGTTCTTC
CDR3: CSVEGGLAGSESFF

length: 16
D: -
size: -
J: TRBJ2-3
V: TRBV7-2
DNA: TGTGCCAGCAAAAGGGGGGGCGGGTCTAGCACAGATACGCAGTATTTT
CDR3: CASKRGGGSSTDTQYF

length: 17
D: TRBD2
size: few
J: TRBJ2-1
V: TRBV5-1
DNA: TGCGCCAGCAGCTTGGTGGTAGCGGGGGGGCCTGGCAATGAGCAGTTCTTC
CDR3: CASSLVVAGGPGNEQFF

length: 16
D: TRBD2
size: many
J: TRBJ2-5
V: TRBV6-5
DNA: TGTGCCAGCAGTTACTCTTCTAGCGGGGGGGAGGCGACCCAGTACTTC
CDR3: CASSYSSSGGEATQYF

length: 14
D: TRBD2
size: -
J: TRBJ2-3
V: TRBV4-2
DNA: TGTGCCAGCAGCTCCACCCGGGGGGTCCCGAGTCAGTATTTT
CDR3: CASSSTRGVPSQYF

length: 16
D: TRBD2
size: -
J: TRBJ2-5
V: TRBV14
DNA: TGTGCCAGCAGCCTCTGGACTAGCGGAAACCAAGAGACCCAGTACTTC
CDR3: CASSLWTSGNQETQYF

length: 14
D: -
size: once
J: TRBJ2-3
V: TRBV10-3
DNA: TGTGCCATCAGTGACTCGGTCAGCACAGATACGCAGTATTTT
CDR3: CAISDSVSTDTQYF

length: 13
D: -
size: -
J: TRBJ2-1
V: TRBV27
DNA: TGTGCCAGCAGCCCGGGCAGGGTGAATGAGCAGTTCTTC
CDR3: CASSPGRVNEQFF

length: 15
D: -
size: -
J: TRBJ1-2
V: TRBV5-1
DNA: TGCGCCAGCAGCTCGGGGGAGATTAGACCCTATGGCTACACCTTC
CDR3: CASSSGEIRPYGYTF

length: 15
D: TRBD2
size: once
J: TRBJ2-5
V: TRBV4-2
DNA: TGTGCCAGCAGCCAAGAGGGAACTAGCGGGGGGACCCAGTACTTC
CDR3: CASSQEGTSGGTQYF

length: 15
D: TRBD2
size: -
J: TRBJ2-7
V: TRBV28
DNA: TGTGCCAGCAGTGCTGGGACTAGCGGGTTCTACGAGCAGTACTTC
CDR3: CASSAGTSGFYEQYF

length: 18
D: TRBD2
size: -
J: TRBJ2-3
V: TRBV6-2/TRBV6-3
DNA: TGTGCCAGCAGTCCGCCGGGACTAGCGGGGGGGAGCACAGATACGCAGTATTTT
CDR3: CASSPPGLAGGSTDTQYF

length: 15
D: TRBD1
size: -
J: TRBJ2-5
V: TRBV5-1
DNA: TGCGCCAGCAGCCGGGACAGGATGAATCAAGAGACCCAGTACTTC
CDR3: CASSRDRMNQETQYF

length: 15
D: TRBD1
size: few
J: TRBJ2-1
V: TRBV5-8
DNA: TGTGCCAGCAGCTACAGGGGCGCGAGTTACAATGAGCAGTTCTTC
CDR3: CASSYRGASYNEQFF

length: 17
D: TRBD1
size: once
J: TRBJ1-5
V: TRBV18
DNA: TGTGCCAGCTCACCGGAGAACAGGGGGGGAAGCAATCAGCCCCAGCATTTT
CDR3: CASSPENRGGSNQPQHF

length: 16
D: TRBD1
size: -
J: TRBJ1-3
V: TRBV7-2
DNA: TGTGCCAGCAGCTTAGGTCCGGGACAGGGGACCAACACCATATATTTT
CDR3: CASSLGPGQGTNTIYF

length: 15
D: TRBD1
size: -
J: TRBJ1-2
V: TRBV3-1/TRBV3-2
DNA: TGTGCCAGCAGCCAAGAGGGACAGGGGATCTATGGCTACACCTTC
CDR3: CASSQEGQGIYGYTF

length: 15
D: TRBD1
size: -
J: TRBJ2-7
V: TRBV7-2
DNA: TGTGCCAGCAGCCCCGTCGGGACAGGGGAATGGGAGCAGTACTTC
CDR3: CASSPVGTGEWEQYF

length: 15
D: -
size: -
J: TRBJ1-3
V: TRBV7-2
DNA: TGTGCCAGCAGCTTCGGGGGGGTTGCAGGAAACACCATATATTTT
CDR3: CASSFGGVAGNTIYF

length: 15
D: TRBD1
size: -
J: TRBJ2-3
V: TRBV5-1
DNA: TGCGCCAGCAGCCCCCAGACAGGGAAGGCAGATACGCAGTATTTT
CDR3: CASSPQTGKADTQYF